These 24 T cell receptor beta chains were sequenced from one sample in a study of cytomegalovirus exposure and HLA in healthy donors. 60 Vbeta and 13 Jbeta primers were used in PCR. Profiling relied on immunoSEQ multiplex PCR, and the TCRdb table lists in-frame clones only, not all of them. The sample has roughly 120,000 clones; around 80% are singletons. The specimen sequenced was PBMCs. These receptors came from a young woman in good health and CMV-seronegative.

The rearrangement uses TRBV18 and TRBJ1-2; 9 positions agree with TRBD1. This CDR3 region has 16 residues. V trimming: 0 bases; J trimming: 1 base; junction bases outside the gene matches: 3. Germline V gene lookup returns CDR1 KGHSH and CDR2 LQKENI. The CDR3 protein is CASSPPGQGLNYGYTF. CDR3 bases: TGTGCCAGCTCACCACCAGGACAGGGGCTTAACTATGGCTACACCTTC.

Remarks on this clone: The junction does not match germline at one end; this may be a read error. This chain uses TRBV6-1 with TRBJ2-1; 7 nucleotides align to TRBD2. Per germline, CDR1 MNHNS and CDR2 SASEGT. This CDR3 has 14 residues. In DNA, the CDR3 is TGTGCCAGCAGCGAAGGACTAGGGAACAATGAGCAGTTCTTC. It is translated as CASSEGLGNNEQFF.

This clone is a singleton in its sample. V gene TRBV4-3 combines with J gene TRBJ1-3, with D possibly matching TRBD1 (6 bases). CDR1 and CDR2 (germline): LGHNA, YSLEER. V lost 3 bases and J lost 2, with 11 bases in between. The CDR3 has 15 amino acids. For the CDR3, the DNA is TGCGCCAGCAGCCACACAGGGTCAACTGGAAACACCATATATTTT. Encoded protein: CASSHTGSTGNTIYF.

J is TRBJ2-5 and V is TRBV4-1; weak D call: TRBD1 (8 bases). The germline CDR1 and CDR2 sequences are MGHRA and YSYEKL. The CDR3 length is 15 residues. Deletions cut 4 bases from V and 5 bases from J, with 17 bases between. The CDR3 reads CASSLGQGGRETQYF. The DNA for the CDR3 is TGCGCCAGCAGCCTCGGACAGGGAGGGCGTGAGACCCAGTACTTC.

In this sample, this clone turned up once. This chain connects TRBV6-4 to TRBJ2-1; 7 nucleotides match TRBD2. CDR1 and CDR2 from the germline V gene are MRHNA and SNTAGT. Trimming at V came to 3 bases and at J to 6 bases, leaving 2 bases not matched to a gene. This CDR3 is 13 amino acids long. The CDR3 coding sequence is TGTGCCAGCAGTGATCAGCGGGGCAATGAGCAGTTCTTC. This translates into CASSDQRGNEQFF.

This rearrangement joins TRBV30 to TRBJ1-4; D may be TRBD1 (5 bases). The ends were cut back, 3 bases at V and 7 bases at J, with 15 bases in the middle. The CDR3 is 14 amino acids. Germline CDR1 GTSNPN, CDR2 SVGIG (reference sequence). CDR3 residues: CAWRTAGQSEKLFF. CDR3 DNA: TGTGCCTGGAGAACGGCGGGGCAGAGTGAAAAACTGTTTTTT.

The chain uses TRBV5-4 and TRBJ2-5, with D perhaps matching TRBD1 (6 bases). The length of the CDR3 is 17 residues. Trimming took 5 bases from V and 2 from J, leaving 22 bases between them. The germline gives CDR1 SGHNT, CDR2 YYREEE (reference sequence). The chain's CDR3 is CASRPALSDRTQETQYF. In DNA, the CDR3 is TGTGCCAGCAGACCTGCCCTTTCTGACAGGACACAAGAGACCCAGTACTTC.

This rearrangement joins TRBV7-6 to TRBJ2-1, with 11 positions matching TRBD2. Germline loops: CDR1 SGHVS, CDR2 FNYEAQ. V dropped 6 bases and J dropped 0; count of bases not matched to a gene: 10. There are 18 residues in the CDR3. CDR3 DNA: TGTGCCAGCAGTCTACCGGGACTAGCGGAACGCTCCTACAATGAGCAGTTCTTC. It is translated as CASSLPGLAERSYNEQFF.

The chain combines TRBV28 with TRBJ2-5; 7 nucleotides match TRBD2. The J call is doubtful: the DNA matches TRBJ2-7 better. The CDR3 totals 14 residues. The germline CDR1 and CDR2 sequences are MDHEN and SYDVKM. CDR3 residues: CASRPGLLLFEQYF. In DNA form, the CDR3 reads TGTGCCAGCAGGCCGGGACTATTACTCTTCGAGCAGTACTTC.

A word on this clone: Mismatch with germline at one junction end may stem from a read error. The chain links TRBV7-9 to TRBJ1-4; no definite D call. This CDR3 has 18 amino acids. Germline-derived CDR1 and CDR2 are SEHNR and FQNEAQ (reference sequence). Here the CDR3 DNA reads TGTTCCAGCAGCTTAGTATTGGTCGGGATTACAACTAATGAAAAACTGTTTTTT. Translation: CSSSLVLVGITTNEKLFF.

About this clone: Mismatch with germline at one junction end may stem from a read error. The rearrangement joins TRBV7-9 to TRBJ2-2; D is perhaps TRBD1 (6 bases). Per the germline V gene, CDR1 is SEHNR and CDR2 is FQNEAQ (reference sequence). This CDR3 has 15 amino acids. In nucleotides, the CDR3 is TGTTCCAGCAGCCCCCGACAGGAAAGCGCCGGGGAGCTGTTTTTT. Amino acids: CSSSPRQESAGELFF. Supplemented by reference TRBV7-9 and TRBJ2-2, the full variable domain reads DTGVSQNPRHKITKRGQNVTFRCDPISEHNRLYWYRQTLGQGPEFLTYFQNEAQLEKSRLLSDRFSAERPKGSFSTLEIQRTEQGDSAMYLCSSSPRQESAGELFFGEGSRLTVL.

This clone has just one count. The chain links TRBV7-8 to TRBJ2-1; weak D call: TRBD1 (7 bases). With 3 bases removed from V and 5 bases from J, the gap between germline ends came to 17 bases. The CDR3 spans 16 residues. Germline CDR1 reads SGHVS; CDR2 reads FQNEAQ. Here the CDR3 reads CASSFPQGGAHNEQFF. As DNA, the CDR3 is TGTGCCAGCAGCTTCCCGCAGGGGGGAGCCCACAATGAGCAGTTCTTC.

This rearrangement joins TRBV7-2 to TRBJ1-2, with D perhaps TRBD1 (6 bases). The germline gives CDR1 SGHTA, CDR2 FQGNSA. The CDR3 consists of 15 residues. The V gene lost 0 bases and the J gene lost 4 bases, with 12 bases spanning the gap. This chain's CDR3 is CASSLATDSFYGYTF. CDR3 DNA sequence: TGTGCCAGCAGCTTAGCAACGGACAGCTTCTATGGCTACACCTTC.

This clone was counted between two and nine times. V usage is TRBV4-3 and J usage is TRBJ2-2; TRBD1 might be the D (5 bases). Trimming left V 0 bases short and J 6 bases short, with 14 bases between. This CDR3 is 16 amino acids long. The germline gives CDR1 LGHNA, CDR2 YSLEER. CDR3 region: CASSQEGLVGPGELFF. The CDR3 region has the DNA TGCGCCAGCAGCCAAGAGGGGCTGGTAGGTCCCGGGGAGCTGTTTTTT.

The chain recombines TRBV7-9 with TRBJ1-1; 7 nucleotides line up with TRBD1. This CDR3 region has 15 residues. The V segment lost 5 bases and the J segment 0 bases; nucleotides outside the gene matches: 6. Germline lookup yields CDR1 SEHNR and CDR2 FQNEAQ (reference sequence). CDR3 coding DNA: TGTGCCAGCAGCCCAGGGGGGACCATGAACACTGAAGCTTTCTTT. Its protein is CASSPGGTMNTEAFF.

For the CDR3, the DNA is TGTGCCAGCAGCCCAGGGACTAGCGGGAGGTCGGGGGCCAACGTCCTGACTTTC. This encodes CASSPGTSGRSGANVLTF. The chain employs TRBV9 and TRBJ2-6; 15 nucleotides match TRBD2. CDR1 SGDLS and CDR2 YYNGEE come from the germline V gene. V lost 4 bases to trimming and J lost 4 bases; unmatched junction nucleotides: 6. This CDR3 is 18 amino acids long. Together with reference TRBV9 and TRBJ2-6, the CDR3 gives the full variable domain: DSGVTQTPKHLITATGQRVTLRCSPRSGDLSVYWYQQSLDQGLQFLIQYYNGEERAKGNILERFSAQQFPDLHSELNLSSLELGDSALYFCASSPGTSGRSGANVLTFGAGSRLTVL.

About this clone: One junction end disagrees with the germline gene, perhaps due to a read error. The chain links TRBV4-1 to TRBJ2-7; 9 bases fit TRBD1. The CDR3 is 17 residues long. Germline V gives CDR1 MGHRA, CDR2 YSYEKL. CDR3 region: CASSQSVVGTGSFEQYF. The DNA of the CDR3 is TGCGCCAGCAGCCAATCTGTAGTAGGGACAGGGTCCTTCGAGCAGTACTTC.

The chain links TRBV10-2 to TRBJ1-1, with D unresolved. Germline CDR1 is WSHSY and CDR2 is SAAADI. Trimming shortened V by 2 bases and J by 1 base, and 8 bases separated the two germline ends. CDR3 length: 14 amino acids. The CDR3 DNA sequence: TGCGCCAGCAGTGAGGAGATCCCGAACACTGAAGCTTTCTTT. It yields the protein CASSEEIPNTEAFF.

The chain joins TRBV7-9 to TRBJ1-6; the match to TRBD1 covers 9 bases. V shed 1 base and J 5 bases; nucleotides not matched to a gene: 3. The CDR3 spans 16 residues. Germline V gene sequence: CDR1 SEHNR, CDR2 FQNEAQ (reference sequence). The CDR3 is CASSLVGTGNNSPLHF. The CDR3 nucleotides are TGTGCCAGCAGCTTAGTGGGGACAGGGAATAATTCACCCCTCCACTTT.

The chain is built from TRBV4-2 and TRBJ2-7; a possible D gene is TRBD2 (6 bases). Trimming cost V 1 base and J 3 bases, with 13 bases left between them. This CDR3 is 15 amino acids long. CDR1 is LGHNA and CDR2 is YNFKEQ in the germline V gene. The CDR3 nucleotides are TGTGCCAGCAGCCAAGTCTACGGGAGCGGCTACGAGCAGTACTTC. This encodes CASSQVYGSGYEQYF.

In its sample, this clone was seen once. CDR3 amino acids: CASSDSTNYGYTF. In DNA form, the CDR3 reads TGTGCCAGCTCCGATAGTACTAACTATGGCTACACCTTC. The chain recombines TRBV18 with TRBJ1-2, with no clear D. Germline loops: CDR1 KGHSH, CDR2 LQKENI. The V gene lost 6 bases and the J gene lost 0 bases, with 8 bases spanning the gap. The CDR3 has 13 amino acids.

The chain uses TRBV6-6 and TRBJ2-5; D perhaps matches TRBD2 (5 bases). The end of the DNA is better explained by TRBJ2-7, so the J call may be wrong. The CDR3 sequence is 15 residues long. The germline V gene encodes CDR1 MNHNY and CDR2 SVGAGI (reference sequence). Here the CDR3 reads CASSYLLGSSYEQYF. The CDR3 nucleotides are TGTGCCAGCAGTTACCTTCTGGGGAGCTCCTACGAGCAGTACTTC.

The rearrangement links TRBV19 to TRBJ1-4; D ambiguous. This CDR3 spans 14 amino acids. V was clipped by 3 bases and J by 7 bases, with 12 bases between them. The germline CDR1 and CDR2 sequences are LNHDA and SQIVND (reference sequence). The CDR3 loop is CASSILFGGEKLFF. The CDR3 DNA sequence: TGTGCCAGTAGTATTCTGTTCGGAGGTGAAAAACTGTTTTTT.

The CDR3, as DNA: TGTGCCAGCAGCCGAACTAGCGGGGGATACAATGAGCAGTTCTTC. Translation: CASSRTSGGYNEQFF. The V and J genes are TRBV5-4 and TRBJ2-1, with TRBD2 matching over 11 bases. CDR1 is SGHNT, CDR2 YYREEE, per germline (reference sequence). This CDR3 has 15 amino acids. Trimming at V came to 4 bases and at J to 4 bases, leaving 4 bases not matched to a gene.